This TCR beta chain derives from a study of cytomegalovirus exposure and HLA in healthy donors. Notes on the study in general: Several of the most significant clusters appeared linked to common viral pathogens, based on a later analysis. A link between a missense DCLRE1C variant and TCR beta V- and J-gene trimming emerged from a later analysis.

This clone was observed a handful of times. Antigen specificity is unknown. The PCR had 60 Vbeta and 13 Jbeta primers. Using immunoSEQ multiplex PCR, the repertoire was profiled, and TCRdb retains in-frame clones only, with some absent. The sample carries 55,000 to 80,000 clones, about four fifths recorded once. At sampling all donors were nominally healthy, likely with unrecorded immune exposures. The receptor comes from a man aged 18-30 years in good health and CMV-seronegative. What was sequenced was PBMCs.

The CDR3 region is CASTIQGSPLHF. The CDR3 region has the DNA TGTGCCAGCACCATTCAGGGTTCACCCCTCCACTTT. The chain combines TRBV6-5 with TRBJ1-6; TRBD1 might be the D (5 bases). Trimming stripped 7 bases from V and 9 bases from J, with 10 bases between. The CDR3 length is 12 residues. Germline assignment: CDR1 MNHEY and CDR2 SVGAGI.